What follows are 29 T cell receptor beta chains derived from one specimen sequenced in a study of patients and donors after allogeneic stem cell transplantation. Each CDR3 protein gets one entry after TCRdb re-called the RT-PCR reads with MiXCR. The table records 900,000 to 1,000,000 distinct CDR3 sequences, more than 15% of them present only once. The sequencing sample was made of blood, either unsorted or a sorted T cell fraction (not recorded which). The receptor set was obtained from a human donor who was either an allogeneic HSCT recipient or a stem cell or donor lymphocyte infusion donor (not recorded which). It is not recorded whose cells these are; they may come from a transplant donor.

This clonotype was seen at least ten times. J is TRBJ2-1 and V is TRBV20-1; D may be TRBD2 (6 bases). The CDR3 is 14 residues long. V was clipped by 6 bases and J by 4 bases, with 16 bases between them. Germline V gene lookup returns CDR1 DFQATT and CDR2 SNEGSKA (reference sequence). The DNA of the CDR3 is TGCAGTGCCCGTAGCGGAGGTGGATACAATGAGCAGTTCTTC. Amino acids: CSARSGGGYNEQFF.

The chain uses TRBV11-2 and TRBJ2-1; 12 bases map to TRBD1. With 5 bases clipped from V and 4 bases from J, the junction kept 15 bases outside the gene matches. CDR1 and CDR2 (germline): SGHAT, FQNNGV. This CDR3 contains 19 residues. This chain's CDR3 is CASSRDRGQGTRPYNEQFF. The CDR3 DNA reads TGTGCCAGCAGCCGGGACAGGGGGCAGGGGACTAGACCTTACAATGAGCAGTTCTTC.

This clonotype was seen a handful of times. The rearrangement joins TRBV6-5 to TRBJ2-7; D is unresolved. Between the trimmed V and J ends, which lost 2 bases and 0 bases, there was a span of 20 bases. Germline V gene lookup returns CDR1 MNHEY and CDR2 SVGAGI. The CDR3 is made up of 18 amino acids. The CDR3 spells CASSYGPPPGSNSYEQYF. The CDR3 coding sequence is TGTGCCAGCAGTTACGGGCCTCCCCCTGGGTCGAACTCCTACGAGCAGTACTTC.

The rearrangement joins TRBV4-3 to TRBJ2-6, with D hard to call. The CDR3 sequence is 16 residues long. V was clipped by 0 bases and J by 0 bases, with 6 bases between them. Germline V lookup: CDR1 LGHNA, CDR2 YSLEER. The chain's CDR3 is CASSQDRLSGANVLTF. CDR3 DNA: TGCGCCAGCAGCCAAGATCGCCTCTCTGGGGCCAACGTCCTGACTTTC.

Only a few counts were recorded for this clonotype. The V gene is TRBV28, the J gene TRBJ1-2; D is possibly TRBD1 (5 bases). CDR3 size: 14 residues. Trimming pared 4 bases from V and 0 bases from J, leaving 9 bases between. Germline V gene lookup returns CDR1 MDHEN and CDR2 SYDVKM. CDR3 coding DNA: TGTGCCAGCAGTTGGACATCCGCTAACTATGGCTACACCTTC. It encodes CASSWTSANYGYTF.

The rearrangement joins TRBV7-9 to TRBJ1-6; D ambiguous. Trimming stripped 1 base from V and 7 bases from J, with 14 bases between. The germline CDR1 and CDR2 sequences are SEHNR and FQNEAQ (reference sequence). The length of the CDR3 is 16 residues. The DNA of the CDR3 is TGTGCCAGCAGCTTAGATCTGGTGGATCCCAATTCACCCCTCCACTTT. This translates into CASSLDLVDPNSPLHF.

This chain joins TRBV29-1 and TRBJ2-7; tentatively, D is TRBD1 or TRBD2 (6 bases each). CDR3 size: 13 residues. Per germline, CDR1 SQVTM and CDR2 ANQGSEA. V dropped 6 bases and J dropped 4 bases, with 16 bases sitting between them. The DNA for the CDR3 is TGCAGCGTCCTCGGGGGCTTCGGATACGAGCAGTACTTC. Protein: CSVLGGFGYEQYF.

The V gene is TRBV29-1, the J gene TRBJ1-1; D gene unclear. Germline V gene sequence: CDR1 SQVTM, CDR2 ANQGSEA. The CDR3 totals 15 residues. V lost 6 bases to trimming and J lost 1 base, with 18 bases between them. The CDR3 loop reads CSVQKTVPRNTEAFF. Written as DNA, the CDR3 is TGCAGCGTCCAAAAAACGGTACCCAGGAACACTGAAGCTTTCTTT.

This clonotype appeared a few times. The V and J genes are TRBV18 and TRBJ1-4; 7 bases line up with TRBD1. The ends lost 6 bases at V and 4 bases at J; junction bases unmatched: 8. The CDR3 extends over 15 amino acids. Germline V lookup: CDR1 KGHSH, CDR2 LQKENI. This CDR3 reads CASSPEQGRNEKLFF. CDR3 nucleotides: TGTGCCAGCTCCCCAGAACAGGGGCGTAATGAAAAACTGTTTTTT.

This clonotype was picked up a small number of times. DNA of the CDR3: TGTGCCAGCAGTTTAGGCATAATTCTAGCGGGGGTAAAAGAGACCCAGTACTTC. This sequence encodes CASSLGIILAGVKETQYF. This chain uses TRBV12-3 or TRBV12-4 with TRBJ2-5; 10 bases agree with TRBD2. After removal of 1 base from V and 3 bases from J, the junction contained 11 bases not matched to a gene. The CDR3 sequence is 18 residues long.

This clonotype has just a few counts. The chain joins TRBV6-2 or TRBV6-3 to TRBJ2-3; the D call may be TRBD1 or TRBD2 (5 bases each). The CDR3 consists of 17 residues. Trimming took 2 bases from V and 0 from J, leaving 15 bases between them. CDR1 is MNHEY and CDR2 is SVGEGT in the germline V gene. In DNA, the CDR3 is TGTGCCAGCAGTTACGGCCTAGCAGGGATTAGCACAGATACGCAGTATTTT. This codes for CASSYGLAGISTDTQYF.

This chain joins TRBV7-8 and TRBJ2-2; TRBD2 matches at 11 bases. The germline gives CDR1 SGHVS, CDR2 FQNEAQ. The CDR3 is 17 amino acids. V was clipped by 5 bases and J by 0 bases; unmatched bases: 5. CDR3 residues: CASSRQTSGANTGELFF. CDR3 DNA: TGTGCCAGCAGCAGGCAGACTAGCGGGGCGAACACCGGGGAGCTGTTTTTT.

This clonotype has a single count. The chain employs TRBV11-1 and TRBJ2-5; no clear D gene. This CDR3 is built from 18 residues. Germline values: CDR1 SGHAT, CDR2 FQDESV (reference sequence). V was shortened by 2 bases and J by 1 base, with 20 bases between the two germline ends. The CDR3 region has the DNA TGTGCCAGCAGCTTAAACCCGCAACCCCCCAAAGGCCAAGAGACCCAGTACTTC. Encoded protein: CASSLNPQPPKGQETQYF.

V is TRBV3-1 and J is TRBJ2-2; a weak D match, TRBD2 (6 bases). With 7 bases removed from V and 4 bases from J, the gap between germline ends came to 13 bases. Germline V gene lookup returns CDR1 LGHDT and CDR2 YNNKEL (reference sequence). This CDR3 has 14 residues. DNA of the CDR3: TGTGCCAGCACGCCTAGCGTAGGCACCGGGGAGCTGTTTTTT. Its protein product is CASTPSVGTGELFF.

The V call is TRBV5-1, the J call TRBJ1-3, with 8 bases aligning to TRBD1. This CDR3 spans 17 amino acids. Losses at the gene ends were 0 bases for V and 2 bases for J; bases not matched to a gene: 7. Germline CDR1 is SGHRS and CDR2 is YFSETQ. CDR3 sequence: CASSLEAGGTAGNTIYF. The DNA of the CDR3 is TGCGCCAGCAGCTTGGAAGCAGGGGGCACGGCTGGAAACACCATATATTTT. Drawing the rest from reference TRBV5-1 and TRBJ1-3, the complete variable domain is KAGVTQTPRYLIKTRGQQVTLSCSPISGHRSVSWYQQTPGQGLQFLFEYFSETQRNKGNFPGRFSGRQFSNSRSEMNVSTLELGDSALYLCASSLEAGGTAGNTIYFGEGSWLTVV.

V and J are TRBV11-1 and TRBJ2-3, with 7 bases fitting TRBD1. CDR1 is SGHAT and CDR2 is FQDESV in the germline V gene (reference sequence). The trim removed 5 bases at V and 2 bases at J, leaving 19 bases unmatched. CDR3 size: 19 residues. The CDR3, as DNA: TGTGCCAGCAGCGCACAGGGGTTGGAATTTTCGGCGATCACAGATACGCAGTATTTT. This encodes CASSAQGLEFSAITDTQYF.

The rearrangement links TRBV25-1 to TRBJ1-4; unclear D gene. The V gene lost 2 bases and the J gene lost 8 bases, with 12 bases spanning the gap. The germline V gene has CDR1 MGHDK and CDR2 SYGVNS. The CDR3 is made up of 14 amino acids. The CDR3 loop reads CASSERSEGEKLFF. CDR3 DNA: TGTGCCAGCAGTGAACGGTCAGAAGGAGAAAAACTGTTTTTT.

The V gene is TRBV4-1, the J gene TRBJ1-1; the D is unclear. CDR1 and CDR2 from the germline V gene are MGHRA and YSYEKL. Trimming took off 5 bases at V and 6 bases at J, with 10 bases between the two ends. CDR3 length: 12 amino acids. The CDR3 DNA follows: TGCGCCAGCAGCTCCACCACCCCTGAAGCTTTCTTT. As protein: CASSSTTPEAFF.

This chain uses TRBV15 with TRBJ2-1; the D gene is possibly TRBD2 (5 bases). V was pared by 8 bases and J by 6 bases, with 20 bases between. The CDR3 contains 15 residues. Looked up from germline, CDR1 is LNHNV and CDR2 is YYDKDF (reference sequence). The CDR3 DNA reads TGTGCCACCGCCCCGGGATCGAGAGGGAGCAATGAGCAGTTCTTC. As protein: CATAPGSRGSNEQFF.

There are a few counts of this clonotype. This sequence joins TRBV6-2 or TRBV6-3 and TRBJ1-1; D is possibly TRBD1 (5 bases). CDR1 is MNHEY and CDR2 is SVGEGT in the germline V gene. Trimming left V 6 bases short and J 1 base short, with 15 bases between. The CDR3 runs 15 residues. CDR3 residues: CASSHGGVENTEAFF. The CDR3 coding sequence is TGTGCCAGCAGCCACGGGGGAGTCGAGAACACTGAAGCTTTCTTT.

The rearrangement links TRBV24-1 to TRBJ2-1; 9 bases map to TRBD1. CDR1 KGHDR and CDR2 SFDVKD come from the germline V gene. This CDR3 has 14 residues. V trimming: 6 bases; J trimming: 7 bases; junction bases outside the gene matches: 6. The DNA for the CDR3 is TGTGCCACCAGTAATGACGGGACAGGGAATGAGCAGTTCTTC. Protein: CATSNDGTGNEQFF.

The rearrangement uses TRBV4-2 and TRBJ2-5; the match to TRBD2 covers 11 bases. After removal of 0 bases from V and 0 bases from J, the junction contained 15 bases not matched to a gene. The CDR3 is 21 amino acids. The germline V gene has CDR1 LGHNA and CDR2 YNFKEQ. This CDR3 is CASSQERGTSGGRLYQETQYF. CDR3 in DNA: TGTGCCAGCAGCCAAGAGAGGGGAACTAGCGGGGGCCGCTTGTACCAAGAGACCCAGTACTTC.

The V gene is TRBV6-1, the J gene TRBJ2-1; 7 bases fit TRBD2. The germline V gene encodes CDR1 MNHNS and CDR2 SASEGT. The V segment lost 1 base and the J segment 5 bases; nucleotides outside the gene matches: 5. The CDR3 covers 15 residues. Here the CDR3 DNA reads TGTGCCAGCAGTGAAGGTCTAGCGGTTGACAATGAGCAGTTCTTC. Protein product: CASSEGLAVDNEQFF.

This clonotype was detected a few times. J is TRBJ1-2 and V is TRBV12-3 or TRBV12-4; unclear D gene. V lost 4 bases and J lost 2, with 14 bases in between. CDR3 length: 15 residues. The CDR3 loop reads CASSSLRPTNYGYTF. CDR3 nucleotide sequence: TGTGCCAGCAGTTCGTTGAGGCCAACCAACTATGGCTACACCTTC.

V is TRBV11-2 and J is TRBJ2-3; D is possibly TRBD2 (5 bases). V lost 2 bases to trimming and J lost 8 bases, with 14 bases between them. The germline V gene encodes CDR1 SGHAT and CDR2 FQNNGV. This CDR3 has 14 residues. The CDR3 coding sequence is TGTGCCAGCAGCTTAATAAGGGAGCTTGGTACGCAGTATTTT. Translating gives CASSLIRELGTQYF.

The V and J genes are TRBV12-3 or TRBV12-4 and TRBJ1-2; D remains ambiguous. The CDR3 runs 12 residues. V was pared by 7 bases and J by 4 bases, with 10 bases between. The CDR3 reads CASNRGIYGYTF. CDR3 sequence (DNA): TGTGCCAGCAACCGAGGGATCTATGGCTACACCTTC.

J is TRBJ2-7 and V is TRBV6-1; possible D gene TRBD1, 6 bases. V was cut by 4 bases and J by 6 bases, with 13 bases left in between. Germline assignment: CDR1 MNHNS and CDR2 SASEGT. The CDR3 length is 13 residues. CDR3 DNA sequence: TGTGCCAGCAGTGGCCAGACAGGTACCGAGCAGTACTTC. This translates into CASSGQTGTEQYF.

This clonotype was seen a handful of times. V and J are TRBV7-2 and TRBJ2-2; a weak D match, TRBD1 (5 bases). The germline CDR1 and CDR2 sequences are SGHTA and FQGNSA. The CDR3 is made up of 16 amino acids. The V end was cut by 2 bases, the J end by 4 bases, with 14 bases between. The CDR3 loop reads CASSLWPGWGTGELFF. The CDR3 region has the DNA TGTGCCAGCAGCTTATGGCCAGGGTGGGGCACCGGGGAGCTGTTTTTT.

This chain uses TRBV15 with TRBJ2-3; a possible D gene is TRBD2 (7 bases). The CDR3 consists of 15 residues. In germline, CDR1 is LNHNV, CDR2 YYDKDF (reference sequence). V lost 5 bases and J lost 2, with 14 bases in between. This CDR3 reads CATSVSRGATDTQYF. CDR3 sequence (DNA): TGTGCCACCAGCGTTTCCCGGGGGGCCACAGATACGCAGTATTTT.